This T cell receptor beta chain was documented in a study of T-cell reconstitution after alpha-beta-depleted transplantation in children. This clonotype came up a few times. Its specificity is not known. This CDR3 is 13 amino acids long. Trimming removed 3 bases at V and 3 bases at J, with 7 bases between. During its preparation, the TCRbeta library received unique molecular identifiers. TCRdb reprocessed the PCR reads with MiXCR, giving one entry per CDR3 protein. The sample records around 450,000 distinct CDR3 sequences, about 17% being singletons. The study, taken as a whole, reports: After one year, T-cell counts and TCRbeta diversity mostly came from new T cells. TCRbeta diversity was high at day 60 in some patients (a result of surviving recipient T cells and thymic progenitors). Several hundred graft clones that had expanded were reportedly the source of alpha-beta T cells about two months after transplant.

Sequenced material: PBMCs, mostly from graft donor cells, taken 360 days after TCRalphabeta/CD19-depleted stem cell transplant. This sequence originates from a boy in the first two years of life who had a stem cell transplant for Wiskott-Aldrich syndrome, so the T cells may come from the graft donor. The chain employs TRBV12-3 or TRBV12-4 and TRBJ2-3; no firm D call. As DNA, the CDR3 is TGTGCCAGCAGTTTTCGGCAAACAGATACGCAGTATTTT. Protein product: CASSFRQTDTQYF.